The rows below give T cell receptor beta chains drawn from one sample of a study of PD-1 blockade in classical Hodgkin lymphoma. Assay: immunoSEQ multiplex PCR; the TCRdb copy retains only in-frame clones and omits some. The sample holds about 9,500 clones; more than 75% are singletons and the top ten take more than 12%. Sequencing input: CD8+ T cells from blood. These receptors were taken from a human donor with classical Hodgkin lymphoma. Each CDR3 is given with its conserved first and last residue. A D gene is named only where the DNA matches it firmly. Clone size is given for some rows only: seen once, a few or many times, or a class if the clone is expanded.

V	size	J	D	CDR3	DNA
TRBV7-6	-	TRBJ2-7	-	CASSLVSSTGARYEQYF	TGTGCCAGCAGCTTAGTTTCTTCGACAGGAGCCCGCTACGAGCAGTACTTC
TRBV9	-	TRBJ2-1	TRBD2	CASSETSWDNEQFF	TGTGCCAGCAGCGAGACTAGCTGGGACAATGAGCAGTTCTTC
TRBV6-6	-	TRBJ1-5	-	CASSYSSIFGNQPQHF	TGTGCCAGCAGTTACTCGAGTATATTCGGCAATCAGCCCCAGCATTTT
TRBV9	once	TRBJ2-1	-	CASSVGSSNEQFF	TGTGCCAGCAGCGTAGGTTCTAGCAATGAGCAGTTCTTC
TRBV29-1	-	TRBJ2-1	-	CSAGPGEMGNEQFF	TGCAGCGCGGGCCCGGGGGAGATGGGCAATGAGCAGTTCTTC
TRBV25-1	-	TRBJ2-2	TRBD2	CASTGGTGELFF	TGTGCCAGCACGGGGGGCACCGGGGAGCTGTTTTTT
TRBV11-2	-	TRBJ2-1	-	CASSFKRWGGNYNEQFF	TGTGCCAGCAGCTTTAAGAGGTGGGGTGGTAACTACAATGAGCAGTTCTTC
TRBV10-1	-	TRBJ2-7	-	CASSERSPREQYF	TGCGCCAGCAGTGAGAGGTCCCCAAGGGAGCAGTACTTC
TRBV5-4	-	TRBJ2-3	-	CASASGTDTQYF	TGTGCCAGCGCTAGCGGCACAGATACGCAGTATTTT
TRBV15	-	TRBJ1-2	TRBD1	CATSSPRDRDYGYTF	TGTGCCACCAGCAGTCCCCGCGACAGGGACTATGGCTACACCTTC
TRBV6-5	-	TRBJ2-1	-	CASSYNRWGDEQFF	TGTGCCAGCAGTTATAATAGGTGGGGTGATGAGCAGTTCTTC
TRBV27	-	TRBJ1-2	-	CASSFGPPSSNYGYTF	TGTGCCAGCAGTTTCGGGCCTCCTAGCTCTAACTATGGCTACACCTTC
TRBV28	-	TRBJ1-5	TRBD1	CASSPSLYRGDDQPQHF	TGTGCCAGCAGTCCCTCCCTTTACAGGGGGGATGATCAGCCCCAGCATTTT
TRBV25-1	-	TRBJ1-5	TRBD1	CASSGDRDNSNQPQHF	TGTGCCAGCAGTGGGGACAGAGATAATAGCAATCAGCCCCAGCATTTT
TRBV7-9	-	TRBJ1-1	TRBD1	CASSLGWSGGKEAFF	TGTGCCAGCAGCTTGGGTTGGTCAGGGGGCAAGGAAGCTTTCTTT
TRBV7-3	few	TRBJ1-3	-	CASSLMGGNTIYF	TGTGCCAGCAGCTTAATGGGAGGAAACACCATATATTTT
TRBV27	-	TRBJ1-4	-	CASGGGGSEKLFF	TGTGCCAGCGGCGGCGGGGGCAGTGAAAAACTGTTTTTT
TRBV5-4	-	TRBJ2-5	TRBD1	CASSLGTGGEGYF	TGTGCCAGCAGCCTAGGGACAGGGGGCGAGGGGTACTTC
TRBV4-1	-	TRBJ1-5	TRBD1	CASSRTGTGDNQPQHF	TGCGCCAGCAGCCGAACCGGGACAGGGGACAATCAGCCCCAGCATTTT
TRBV5-4	-	TRBJ2-1	TRBD1	CASSPYRGHNEQFF	TGTGCCAGCAGCCCTTACAGGGGACACAATGAGCAGTTCTTC
TRBV7-7	-	TRBJ2-1	-	CASSLAFFGGAKYNEQFF	TGTGCCAGCAGCTTAGCCTTTTTTGGGGGGGCTAAATACAATGAGCAGTTCTTC
TRBV29-1	-	TRBJ1-1	-	CSVGTPGANTEAFF	TGCAGCGTTGGCACCCCTGGGGCGAACACTGAAGCTTTCTTT
TRBV28	-	TRBJ2-7	TRBD1	CASSLGTGPMLVQYF	TGTGCCAGCAGTTTAGGGACAGGCCCTATGTTGGTGCAGTACTTC
TRBV4-2	-	TRBJ2-7	TRBD1	CASSQSTGGSYEQYF	TGTGCCAGCAGCCAATCAACAGGGGGCTCCTACGAGCAGTACTTC
TRBV4-1	-	TRBJ2-7	TRBD1	CASSQPGGYEQYF	TGCGCCAGCAGCCAACCAGGGGGCTACGAGCAGTACTTC
TRBV5-4	-	TRBJ2-5	TRBD2	CASSPSGGAGETQYF	TGTGCCAGCAGCCCTAGCGGGGGGGCAGGGGAGACCCAGTACTTC
TRBV5-1	-	TRBJ1-2	-	CASSLTGLGYGYTF	TGCGCCAGCAGCTTGACGGGACTGGGGTATGGCTACACCTTC